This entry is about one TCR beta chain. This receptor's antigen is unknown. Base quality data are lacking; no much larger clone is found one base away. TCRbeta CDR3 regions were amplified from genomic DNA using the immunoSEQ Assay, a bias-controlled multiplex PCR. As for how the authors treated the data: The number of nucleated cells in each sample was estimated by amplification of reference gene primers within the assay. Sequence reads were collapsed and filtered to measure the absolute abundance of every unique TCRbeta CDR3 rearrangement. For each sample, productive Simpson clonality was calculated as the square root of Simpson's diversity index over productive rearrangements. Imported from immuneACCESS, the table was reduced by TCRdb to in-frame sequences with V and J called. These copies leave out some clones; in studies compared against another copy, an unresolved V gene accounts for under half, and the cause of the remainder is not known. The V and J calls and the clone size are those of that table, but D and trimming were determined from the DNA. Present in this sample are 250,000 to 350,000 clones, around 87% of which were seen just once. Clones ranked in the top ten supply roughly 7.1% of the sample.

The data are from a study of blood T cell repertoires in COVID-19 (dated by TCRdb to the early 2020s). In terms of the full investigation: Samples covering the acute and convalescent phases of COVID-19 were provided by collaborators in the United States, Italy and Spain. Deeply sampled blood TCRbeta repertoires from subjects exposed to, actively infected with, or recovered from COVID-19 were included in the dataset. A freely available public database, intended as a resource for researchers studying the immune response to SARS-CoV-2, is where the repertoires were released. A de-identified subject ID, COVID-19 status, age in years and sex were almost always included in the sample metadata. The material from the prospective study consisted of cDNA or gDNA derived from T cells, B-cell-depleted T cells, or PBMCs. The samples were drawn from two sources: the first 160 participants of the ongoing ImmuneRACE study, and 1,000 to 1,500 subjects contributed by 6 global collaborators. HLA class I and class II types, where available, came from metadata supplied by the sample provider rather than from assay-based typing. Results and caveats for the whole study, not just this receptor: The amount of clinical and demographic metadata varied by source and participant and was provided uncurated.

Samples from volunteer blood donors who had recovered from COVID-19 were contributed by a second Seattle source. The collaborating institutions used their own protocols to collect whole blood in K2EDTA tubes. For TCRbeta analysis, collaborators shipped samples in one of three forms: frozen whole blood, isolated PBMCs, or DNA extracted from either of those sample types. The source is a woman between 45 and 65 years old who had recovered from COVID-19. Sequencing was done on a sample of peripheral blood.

Read as DNA, the sequence is TGCGCCAGCAGCTTGGCCGACAGACACACAGATACGCAGTATTTT. Translated, this is CASSLADRHTDTQYF. The V and J segments used are TRBV5-1 and TRBJ2-3; the D gene is possibly TRBD1, with 5 bases matching. From its cysteine to its phenylalanine, the CDR3 spans 15 amino acids. Only CDR3 DNA remains: 45 bases, in frame from the first base. V is cut by 0 bases and J by 2 bases, and the space between the germline ends is 10 bases. Looking up the germline V gene yields CDR1 SGHRS and CDR2 YFSETQ. With the portions outside the CDR3 filled from the reference TRBV5-1 and TRBJ2-3 genes, the complete variable region becomes KAGVTQTPRYLIKTRGQQVTLSCSPISGHRSVSWYQQTPGQGLQFLFEYFSETQRNKGNFPGRFSGRQFSNSRSEMNVSTLELGDSALYLCASSLADRHTDTQYFGPGTRLTVL.